The sequence of this T cell receptor beta chain was determined in a study of shared clonotypes between healthy human individuals. Study findings and constraints: Among donors, clonotype sharing was expected to be affected by sequencing depth. Since donors were few, the genetic and exposure-history diversity represented was limited.

V shed 3 bases and J 6 bases; nucleotides not matched to a gene: 9. The CDR3 has 15 residues. Looked up from germline, CDR1 is SGHRS and CDR2 is YFSETQ. An even split of each subset's genomic DNA across several immunoSEQ plates was performed. In the study's own analysis: Junction-only sequences without quality scores came from ImmunoSEQ, so filtering differed. The assay was immunoSEQ multiplex PCR, and TCRdb's table has in-frame clones only and misses some. V, J and clone size derive from that table, while D and trimming were established from the DNA sequence. The repertoire includes about 470,000 clones, about four fifths of them detected once, and under 15% sits in the top ten. Regarding this clone: The antigen remains unidentified.

The material sequenced was PBMCs. This chain connects TRBV5-1 to TRBJ2-7, with 10 bases fitting TRBD1. This clonotype originated in a woman between 40 and 55 years old in good health. Some clones in this sample may be carry-over from other donors' samples. CDR3 coding DNA: TGCGCCAGCAGCTCAACCGGGACAGGGGTCGGCGAGCAGTACTTC. Translation: CASSSTGTGVGEQYF.